This T cell receptor (beta chain) was documented in a study of graft-versus-host responses after intestinal transplantation. About the research overall: Isolated intestinal, liver-intestinal, or multivisceral transplants were what recipients had. For approximately three years after anti-thymocyte globulin induction, all recipients took tacrolimus and steroids.

Data came from immunoSEQ multiplex PCR; TCRdb stores just in-frame clones and leaves some out. The table includes a few thousand clones, about a quarter detected once. The V gene lost 5 bases and the J gene lost 3 bases, with 7 bases spanning the gap. The CDR3 consists of 13 residues. Germline V gene lookup returns CDR1 MNHEY and CDR2 SMNVEV (reference sequence). Broader study findings: The authors found GvH clones in recipient marrow, some appearing first in ileum or blood.

Plating of roughly 200,000 CFSE-labeled responder cells was done together with roughly 200,000 irradiated, violet-dye-labeled stimulator cells. Cell sorting after the reaction yielded proliferating CFSE-low CD3+CD4+ and CD3+CD8+ responders. This rearrangement joins TRBV27 to TRBJ2-2; no clear D. The origin of this receptor is a human patient who received an intestinal transplant. Source: alloreactive CD8+ T cells from a mixed lymphocyte reaction culture, taken before intestinal transplant. Regarding subset: CFSE-low proliferating T cells sorted from approximately 6-day pre-transplant mixed lymphocyte reaction (GvH or HvG direction). This CDR3 is CASSLGYTGELFF. In DNA form, the CDR3 reads TGTGCCAGCAGTCTCGGTTACACCGGGGAGCTGTTTTTT.